These T cell receptor beta chains were read from a single sample in a study of cytomegalovirus exposure and HLA in healthy donors. Profiled with immunoSEQ multiplex PCR; TCRdb holds only in-frame clones, not every one. The data contain 160,000 or so clones, over 60% of them singletons. The source material was PBMCs. These receptors were collected from a man aged 35 to 55 in good health and CMV-seropositive. Each CDR3 is given with its conserved first and last residue. D genes are given only for firm matches. Only part of the rows carry a size: once, few, many, or a class if the clone is expanded.

size,J,V,D,DNA,CDR3
.,TRBJ1-1,TRBV19,TRBD1,TGTGCCAGTAGTCCACTGGACAGGGGAGCTTTCTTT,CASSPLDRGAFF
.,TRBJ2-7,TRBV11-2,.,TGTGCCAGTCGCGGGGCTGCCGTCGAGCAGTACTTC,CASRGAAVEQYF
.,TRBJ2-1,TRBV2,.,TGTGCCAGCAGTGCAGGGGAGAGCTCCTACAATGAGCAGTTCTTC,CASSAGESSYNEQFF
.,TRBJ2-1,TRBV6-5,TRBD2,TGTGCCAGCAGCAGGACTAGCGGGGGATACGAGCAGTTCTTC,CASSRTSGGYEQFF
.,TRBJ2-1,TRBV30,TRBD2,TGTGCCGTCCAATCCGGGACTAGCGGGACTGAGCAGTTCTTC,CAVQSGTSGTEQFF
.,TRBJ1-5,TRBV10-2,TRBD1,TGCGCCAGCACCGAGGGGGCATACAATCAGCCCCAGCATTTT,CASTEGAYNQPQHF
.,TRBJ1-4,TRBV5-4,.,TGTGCCAGCAGCCCAGATAAGACAACTAATGAAAAACTGTTTTTT,CASSPDKTTNEKLFF
.,TRBJ1-1,TRBV6-5,.,TGTGCCAGCAGTTACTCCCGCGGGGAAGCTGAAGCTTTCTTT,CASSYSRGEAEAFF
.,TRBJ2-7,TRBV6-1,.,TGTGCCAGCAGTGTCGCGGAAAACTACGAGCAGTACTTC,CASSVAENYEQYF
.,TRBJ1-5,TRBV6-4,TRBD1,TGTGCCAGCAGTGAAGGGACAGGGGGTCAGCCCCAGCATTTT,CASSEGTGGQPQHF
.,TRBJ2-2,TRBV4-1,TRBD1,TGCGCCAGCAGCCAAGCAGGGGGCATCACGAACACCGGGGAGCTGTTTTTT,CASSQAGGITNTGELFF
.,TRBJ2-5,TRBV19,.,TGTGCCAGTAGAAGTGGAGGGGCGGCTGGTTCTGAGACCCAGTACTTC,CASRSGGAAGSETQYF
once,TRBJ1-5,TRBV10-2,TRBD1,TGCGCCAGCAGTGCAGGGGGCGGCAATCAGCCCCAGCATTTT,CASSAGGGNQPQHF
.,TRBJ2-3,TRBV11-2,.,TGTGCCAGCAGCTTAGCGGGAGCCACAGATACGCAGTATTTT,CASSLAGATDTQYF
once,TRBJ2-3,TRBV5-6,.,TGTGCCAGCAGCTTGGCCAGGCTCAGGGCTTTAACAGATACGCAGTATTTT,CASSLARLRALTDTQYF
.,TRBJ2-1,TRBV19,TRBD2,TGTGCCAGTAGTGCACGTAGCGGGTACTACAATGAGCAGTTCTTC,CASSARSGYYNEQFF
.,TRBJ2-5,TRBV18,.,TGTGCCAGCTCACCAAGGATGGGGGTAGGACGGGAGATTAAAGAGACCCAGTACTTC,CASSPRMGVGREIKETQYF
.,TRBJ2-7,TRBV15,TRBD1,TGTGCCACCAGGGGGACAGGGGTCGAGCAGTACTTC,CATRGTGVEQYF
.,TRBJ2-5,TRBV27,.,TGTGCCAGCAGTCCCAAGGAGAGGGAGACCCAGTACTTC,CASSPKERETQYF
once,TRBJ2-4,TRBV29-1,TRBD2,TGCAGCGCTAGCGGGTCCAAAAACAGTCAGTACTTC,CSASGSKNSQYF
.,TRBJ2-7,TRBV2,.,TGTGCCAGCCTCGGGGGTACCTACGAGCAGTACTTC,CASLGGTYEQYF
once,TRBJ2-7,TRBV28,.,TGTGCCAGCAGTTTACGGGGGATGCCCTACGAGCAGTACTTC,CASSLRGMPYEQYF
.,TRBJ2-5,TRBV19,.,TGTGCCAGTACCCCCGTTGGGGGGTTGAGAGAGACCCAGTACTTC,CASTPVGGLRETQYF
.,TRBJ1-4,TRBV27,.,TGTGCCAGCAAACAAGTAGGCGGGAATGAAAAACTGTTTTTT,CASKQVGGNEKLFF
.,TRBJ2-1,TRBV7-2,.,TGTGCCAGCAGCCCCCACAATCCTAGCGTCAGCTCCTACAATGAGCAGTTCTTC,CASSPHNPSVSSYNEQFF
.,TRBJ2-7,TRBV7-8,.,TGTGCCAGCAGCTTCCTCCGGGCCCGGGCTTCCCGGGGCGAGCAGTACTTC,CASSFLRARASRGEQYF
.,TRBJ1-5,TRBV27,.,TGTGCCAGCAGTTTAGGGTACCGGGGGGGAGGTTATAGCAATCAGCCCCAGCATTTT,CASSLGYRGGGYSNQPQHF
.,TRBJ2-7,TRBV7-9,.,TGTGCCAGCAGCTTAACAGGGAAGAACTACGAGCAGTACTTC,CASSLTGKNYEQYF
.,TRBJ2-3,TRBV11-3,TRBD2,TGTGCCAGCAGCCGTCCCACTGCTAGCGGGAGTGGAGATACGCAGTATTTT,CASSRPTASGSGDTQYF
many,TRBJ1-3,TRBV18,TRBD1,TGTGCCAGCTCGCCCGACAGGGCTGGAAACACCATATATTTT,CASSPDRAGNTIYF
once,TRBJ1-4,TRBV16,TRBD1,TGTGCCAGCAGCCAATCTTACAGGGGAGTGTTTTTT,CASSQSYRGVFF
.,TRBJ1-5,TRBV10-2,.,TGCGCCAGCAGTGAGATGGGGGGGAATCAGCCCCAGCATTTT,CASSEMGGNQPQHF
.,TRBJ2-2,TRBV4-2,TRBD2,TGTGCCAGCAGCCAAGATCTAGCGGGTGGTACCGGGGAGCTGTTTTTT,CASSQDLAGGTGELFF
.,TRBJ2-7,TRBV15,.,TGTGCCACCAGCAGAGATCTACCCTACGAGCAGTACTTC,CATSRDLPYEQYF
.,TRBJ2-7,TRBV5-1,TRBD2,TGCGCCAGCAGCCGGGGACTAGCGGGAACCTACGAGCAGTACTTC,CASSRGLAGTYEQYF
.,TRBJ2-5,TRBV30,TRBD2,TGTGCCTGCTCCCCGCCGGGGGGGGACGGGGAGACCCAGTACTTC,CACSPPGGDGETQYF
.,TRBJ2-1,TRBV7-9,TRBD1,TGTGCCAGCAGCAAATGGACAGGGGTTTCCTACAATGAGCAGTTCTTC,CASSKWTGVSYNEQFF
.,TRBJ1-6,TRBV6-1,.,TGTGCCAGCAGTGCTGGGGGCAGGGTGGGGTCACCCCTCCACTTT,CASSAGGRVGSPLHF
.,TRBJ2-3,TRBV5-1,.,TGCGCCAGCAGCTTGGCCCGAGGAGCCCCCACAGATACGCAGTATTTT,CASSLARGAPTDTQYF
few,TRBJ2-7,TRBV6-5,TRBD2,TGTGCCAGCAGTTACGTTGCGGGAGGCGAGCAGTACTTC,CASSYVAGGEQYF
.,TRBJ1-1,TRBV11-2,TRBD1,TGTGCCAGCAGCCCGAACAGGGGGAACACTGAAGCTTTCTTT,CASSPNRGNTEAFF
once,TRBJ2-3,TRBV19,TRBD2,TGTGCCAGTAGTACCACCCGAGGAGCGGGGGGCACAGATACGCAGTATTTT,CASSTTRGAGGTDTQYF
.,TRBJ2-7,TRBV4-2,TRBD1,TGTGCCAGCAGCCAAGGGGTTGGGGGACAGGGGCGCTACGAGCAGTACTTC,CASSQGVGGQGRYEQYF